This TCR beta chain comes out of a study of cytomegalovirus exposure and HLA in healthy donors. Study overall: Among the 350 to 500 donors who were genotyped, around 77% fell in the genetic ancestry cluster that is associated with self-reported Caucasian donors.

General study results and limits: There were reportedly fewer N-insertions in an Asian-associated ancestry cluster than the roughly 610-donor mean, in a later analysis. Rarity characterized most TCR sequences, yet some public TCRs appeared in many donors.

Turning to this clone: The target antigen is unknown.

Researchers ran the PCR with 60 Vbeta and 13 Jbeta primers. Generated by immunoSEQ multiplex PCR, the TCRdb table keeps only in-frame clones and is missing some. The sample has around 150,000 clones, about 70% seen once; the top ten hold over 3%. This clonotype originated in a male donor in good health and CMV-seronegative. The specimen sequenced was PBMCs.

The DNA for the CDR3 is TGTGCCAGCAGCCTCGGACTAGCGGGAGATAGGCGCTACGAGCAGTACTTC. Its protein product is CASSLGLAGDRRYEQYF. The chain joins TRBV5-4 to TRBJ2-7; TRBD2 agrees at 13 bases. Per germline, CDR1 SGHNT and CDR2 YYREEE (reference sequence). Trimming took 4 bases from V and 3 from J; bases not matched to a gene: 10. This CDR3 has 17 amino acids.